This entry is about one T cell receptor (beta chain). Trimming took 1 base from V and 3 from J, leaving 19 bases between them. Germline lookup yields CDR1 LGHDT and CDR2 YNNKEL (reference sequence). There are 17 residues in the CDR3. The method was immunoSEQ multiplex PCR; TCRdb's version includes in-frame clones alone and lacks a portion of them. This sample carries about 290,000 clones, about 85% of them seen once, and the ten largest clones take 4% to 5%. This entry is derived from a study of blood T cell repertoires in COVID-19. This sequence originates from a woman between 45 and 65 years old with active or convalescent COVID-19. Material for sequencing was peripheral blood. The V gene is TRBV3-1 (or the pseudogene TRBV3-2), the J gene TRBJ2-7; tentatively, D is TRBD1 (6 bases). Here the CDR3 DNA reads TGTGCCAGCAGCCAAGGGGGGCCTTATAATAGTTTCTACGAGCAGTACTTC. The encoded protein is CASSQGGPYNSFYEQYF.